This TCR beta chain was identified during a study of blood T cell repertoires in COVID-19. Across the study: T cells, B-cell-depleted T cells, or PBMCs provided the cDNA or gDNA that served as material.

The table came from immunoSEQ multiplex PCR; TCRdb's copy has only in-frame clones and leaves some out. The data hold 200,000 to 250,000 clones, with about 90% observed a single time. Participant-reported clinical history was the basis for cohort assignment. CDR1 is MDHEN, CDR2 SYDVKM, per germline. There are 17 residues in the CDR3. V shed 2 bases and J 4 bases; nucleotides not matched to a gene: 8. The genes are TRBV28 and TRBJ2-2, with TRBD2 identical over 9 bases. This sequence originates from a woman aged 25 to 39 with acute COVID-19. The sample comprised PBMCs or T cells enriched from blood (not recorded which). CDR3 sequence: CASSLIAGGPRTGELFF. CDR3 DNA: TGTGCCAGCAGTTTAATCGCGGGAGGGCCTCGCACCGGGGAGCTGTTTTTT.